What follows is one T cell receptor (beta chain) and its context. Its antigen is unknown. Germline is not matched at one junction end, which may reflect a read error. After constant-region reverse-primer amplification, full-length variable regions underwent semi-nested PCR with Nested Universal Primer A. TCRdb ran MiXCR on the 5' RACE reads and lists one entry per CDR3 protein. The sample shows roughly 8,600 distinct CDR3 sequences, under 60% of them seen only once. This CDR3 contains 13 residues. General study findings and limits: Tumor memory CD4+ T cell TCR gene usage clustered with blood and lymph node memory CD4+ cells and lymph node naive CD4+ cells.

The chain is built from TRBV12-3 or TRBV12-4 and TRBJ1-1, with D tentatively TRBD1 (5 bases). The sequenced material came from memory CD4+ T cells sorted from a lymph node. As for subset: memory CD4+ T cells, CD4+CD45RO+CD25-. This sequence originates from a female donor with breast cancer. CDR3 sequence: CASSLVTGTEAFF. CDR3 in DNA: TGTGCCAGTAGTTTAGTTACAGGAACTGAAGCTTTCTTT.